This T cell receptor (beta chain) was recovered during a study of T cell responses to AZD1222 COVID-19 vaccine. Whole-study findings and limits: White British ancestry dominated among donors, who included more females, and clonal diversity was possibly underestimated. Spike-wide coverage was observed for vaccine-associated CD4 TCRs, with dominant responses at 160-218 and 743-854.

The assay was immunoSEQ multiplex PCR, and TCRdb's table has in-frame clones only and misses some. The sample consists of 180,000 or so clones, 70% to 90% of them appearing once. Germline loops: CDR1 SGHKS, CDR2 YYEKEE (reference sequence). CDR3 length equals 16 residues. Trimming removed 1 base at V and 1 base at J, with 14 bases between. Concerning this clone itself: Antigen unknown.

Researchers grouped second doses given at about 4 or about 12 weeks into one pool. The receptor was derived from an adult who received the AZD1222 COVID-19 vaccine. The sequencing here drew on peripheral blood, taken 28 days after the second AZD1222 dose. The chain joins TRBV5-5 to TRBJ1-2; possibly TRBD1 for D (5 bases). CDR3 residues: CASSLFNRILNYGYTF. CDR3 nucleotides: TGTGCCAGCAGCTTGTTTAACAGGATACTTAACTATGGCTACACCTTC.